The present T cell receptor (beta chain) was sequenced within a study of blood T cell repertoires in COVID-19. The protocol was immunoSEQ multiplex PCR, while the TCRdb copy is restricted to in-frame clones and leaves out a portion. The data show 270,000 or so clones, less than 85% seen once. This clone came up once. CDR3 length equals 14 residues. Between the trimmed V and J ends, which lost 0 bases and 7 bases, there was a span of 12 bases. Germline CDR1 and CDR2: LNHDA and SQIVND (reference sequence). The TCR sequence derives from a human donor with COVID-19, enrolled during active disease. The donor label of this sample is uncertain. The sequencing input was peripheral blood. The V gene is TRBV19, the J gene TRBJ1-2; tentative D call: TRBD1 (5 bases). The chain's CDR3 is CASSIDRGDSGYTF. The CDR3 region has the DNA TGTGCCAGTAGTATAGACCGAGGAGACAGTGGCTACACCTTC.